The rows below give T cell receptor beta chains drawn from one sample of a study of blood T cell repertoires in COVID-19. Profiling relied on immunoSEQ multiplex PCR, and the TCRdb table lists in-frame clones only, not all of them. This sample has more than 55,000 clones, with 76% found just once. Sequencing used peripheral blood. The receptors here all came from a woman in her fifties or sixties with active or convalescent COVID-19. CDR3s include the opening cysteine and the closing phenylalanine or tryptophan. D genes are given only for firm matches. Expanded clones get a size class; other rows say once, few or many, or leave the size out.

V gene	clone size	J gene	D gene	CDR3 protein	CDR3 DNA
TRBV27	-	TRBJ1-2	-	CASSLRGMNGYTF	TGTGCCAGCAGTTTACGGGGAATGAATGGCTACACCTTC
TRBV4-2	once	TRBJ1-2	-	CASSQSAGYGYTF	TGTGCCAGCAGCCAGTCAGCAGGCTATGGCTACACCTTC
TRBV4-2	-	TRBJ1-5	-	CASSHPLGRWRNQPQHF	TGTGCCAGCAGCCACCCCCTCGGGAGGTGGAGGAATCAGCCCCAGCATTTT
TRBV6-4	once	TRBJ2-1	TRBD1	CASKAGDRDNNEQFF	TGTGCCAGCAAGGCGGGGGACAGGGACAACAATGAGCAGTTCTTC
TRBV29-1	many	TRBJ2-7	TRBD2	CSVEDSGRGYEQYF	TGCAGCGTTGAAGATAGCGGGAGGGGGTACGAGCAGTACTTC
TRBV7-9	-	TRBJ2-5	TRBD1	CASSLARRGQGPRETQYF	TGTGCCAGCAGCTTAGCGAGAAGAGGACAGGGCCCCCGAGAGACCCAGTACTTC
TRBV5-1	-	TRBJ2-7	TRBD1	CASSRGVRGNGIEQYF	TGCGCCAGCAGCCGGGGCGTCAGGGGGAACGGAATAGAGCAGTACTTC
TRBV7-2	-	TRBJ2-5	-	CASSLRSGWSETQYF	TGTGCCAGCAGCTTACGGTCGGGGTGGTCGGAGACCCAGTACTTC
TRBV3-1/TRBV3-2	-	TRBJ1-1	TRBD1	CASSQGTGNTEAFF	TGTGCCAGCAGCCAAGGGACAGGGAACACTGAAGCTTTCTTT
TRBV16	-	TRBJ1-1	-	CASSQSRGAASEAFF	TGTGCCAGCAGCCAATCCCGCGGGGCGGCCTCTGAAGCTTTCTTT
TRBV3-1/TRBV3-2	few	TRBJ2-1	TRBD2	CASSPWSTSGSKSEQFF	TGTGCCAGCAGCCCCTGGTCGACTAGCGGGAGTAAAAGTGAGCAGTTCTTC
TRBV18	-	TRBJ1-1	-	CASSLDGMNTEAFF	TGTGCCAGCTCTCTGGACGGGATGAACACTGAAGCTTTCTTT
TRBV7-2	-	TRBJ2-3	TRBD2	CASSLRRGSTDTQYF	TGTGCCAGCAGCCTGAGGCGGGGGAGCACAGATACGCAGTATTTT
TRBV7-9	-	TRBJ1-2	TRBD1	CASRQGSDYGYTF	TGTGCCAGCAGACAGGGGTCTGACTATGGCTACACCTTC
TRBV4-1	-	TRBJ2-3	TRBD2	CASSQPSGNTDTQYF	TGCGCCAGCAGCCAACCCAGCGGGAACACAGATACGCAGTATTTT
TRBV9	-	TRBJ1-2	-	CASSPARTAHNYGYTF	TGTGCCAGCAGCCCAGCCAGGACAGCCCATAACTATGGCTACACCTTC
TRBV27	few	TRBJ2-3	-	CASSRYSGSTDTQYF	TGTGCCAGCAGTCGTTATAGCGGTAGCACAGATACGCAGTATTTT
TRBV10-3	-	TRBJ1-2	TRBD1	CAVTGQGGNYGYTF	TGTGCCGTCACCGGACAGGGGGGGAACTATGGCTACACCTTC
TRBV28	-	TRBJ1-1	-	CASSPGGVSVNTEAFF	TGTGCCAGCAGTCCCGGGGGGGTTTCGGTGAACACTGAAGCTTTCTTT
TRBV5-6	-	TRBJ2-7	-	CASSLRLVGPYEQYF	TGTGCCAGCAGCTTGCGACTTGTCGGTCCCTACGAGCAGTACTTC
TRBV5-1	-	TRBJ2-5	TRBD1	CASSLGGQGQETQYF	TGCGCCAGCAGCTTAGGGGGACAGGGCCAAGAGACCCAGTACTTC
TRBV11-2	-	TRBJ2-7	-	CASSLTPGAYEQYF	TGTGCCAGCAGCCTCACTCCGGGTGCCTACGAGCAGTACTTC
TRBV3-1/TRBV3-2	many	TRBJ2-2	-	CASSQVAPGELFF	TGTGCCAGCAGCCAAGTAGCGCCCGGGGAGCTGTTTTTT
TRBV12-1	-	TRBJ2-7	-	CALQRTAGAFSYEQYF	TGTGCCCTCCAAAGAACGGCGGGAGCGTTTAGCTACGAGCAGTACTTC
TRBV5-4	-	TRBJ2-3	TRBD2	CASSGGTRKADTQYF	TGTGCCAGCAGCGGCGGGACTAGGAAAGCAGATACGCAGTATTTT
TRBV7-2	-	TRBJ1-2	-	CASSPYADGYTF	TGTGCCAGCAGCCCCTACGCGGATGGCTACACCTTC
TRBV4-2	many	TRBJ1-1	-	CASSQDGTYTEAFF	TGTGCCAGCAGCCAAGACGGGACTTACACTGAAGCTTTCTTT
TRBV7-8	-	TRBJ2-1	TRBD1	CASSADRVNEQFF	TGTGCCAGCAGCGCGGACAGGGTCAATGAGCAGTTCTTC